The source of this TCR beta chain is a study of OX40 agonist ivuxolimab in advanced cancers. Study-level points and caveats: In general, CD8+ T cells held more expanded clones than CD4+ did, on average.

With respect to this clone: Its antigen is still unknown.

The assay was immunoSEQ multiplex PCR, and TCRdb's table has in-frame clones only and misses some. The repertoire includes some 91,000 clones, 70% to 90% of them detected once, and around 4% sits in the top ten. The origin of this receptor is an adult with an advanced solid tumor such as melanoma, head and neck, liver or kidney cancer. This sample comprised CD4+ or CD8+ T cells sorted from blood, obtained in a trial of the OX40 agonist ivuxolimab.

CDR3 nucleotide sequence: TGTGCCATCAGGCAGGGGGAAGTTTCACCCCTCCACTTT. Translation: CAIRQGEVSPLHF. The chain joins TRBV10-3 to TRBJ1-6; 7 positions agree with TRBD1. CDR1 and CDR2 from the germline V gene are ENHRY and SYGVKD. Unmatched junction bases numbered 5, after V lost 6 bases and J lost 9 bases. The CDR3 spans 13 residues.